The next 5 T cell receptor beta chains were all read from a single sample in a study of regulatory T cells in long-lasting Graves disease. Library construction for TCR beta used iRepertoire HTBI primers and Arm-PCR of CDR3 regions. TCRdb re-analysed the multiplex PCR reads in MiXCR, keeping a single row per CDR3 protein. The sample records hundreds of thousands of distinct CDR3 sequences, 16% being singletons. Indicated time point: newly diagnosed GD, antithyroid drugs for less than 3 months. Generation of the TCR library employed RNA extracted from PBMCs. The same data also went into a second study, on T cells in Graves' hyperthyroidism and ophthalmopathy.

Sequenced here: peripheral blood mononuclear cells (PBMCs), sampled at new diagnosis, from a patient treated with antithyroid drugs. The receptor set was obtained from a man aged 40-55 years with Graves disease.

This chain connects TRBV6-2 or TRBV6-3 to TRBJ2-1; 9 nucleotides agree with TRBD2. The J call is doubtful: the DNA matches TRBJ2-5 better. The germline V gene has CDR1 MNHEY and CDR2 SVGEGT. This CDR3 is 18 amino acids long. CDR3 in DNA: TGTGCCAGCAGTTACCCGACCCGGACTAGCGATCTTCAAGAGACCCAGTACTTC. Protein: CASSYPTRTSDLQETQYF.

Note on this clonotype: Possible read error: a much larger clone is one base away. The chain is built from TRBV5-8 and TRBJ2-1; 9 nucleotides agree with TRBD2. The CDR3 extends over 14 amino acids. Germline trimming cut 0 bases from V and 10 bases from J; bases unmatched to any gene: 5. CDR1 is SGHTS and CDR2 is YDEGEE in the germline V gene. The CDR3 spells CASSLGGGAAEQFF. The CDR3 DNA sequence: TGTGCCAGCAGCTTGGGCGGGGGGGCGGCCGAGCAGTTCTTC. Drawing the rest from reference TRBV5-8 and TRBJ2-1, the complete variable domain is EAGVTQSPTHLIKTRGQQATLRCSPISGHTSVYWYQQALGLGLQFLLWYDEGEERNRGNFPPRFSGRQFPNYSSELNVNALELEDSALYLCASSLGGGAAEQFFGPGTRLTVL.

This chain links TRBV20-1 with TRBJ2-7; unclear D gene. This CDR3 contains 11 residues. Deletions cut 6 bases from V and 2 bases from J, with 8 bases between. The germline CDR1 and CDR2 sequences are DFQATT and SNEGSKA (reference sequence). The CDR3 nucleotides read TGCAGTGCCGCAGTACCCTACGAGCAGTACTTC. This translates into CSAAVPYEQYF.

Only a few counts were recorded for this clonotype. Given a much more abundant clone one base away, this may be a read error. V usage is TRBV7-9 and J usage is TRBJ2-7; a weak D match, TRBD1 (6 bases). This CDR3 region has 16 residues. Trimming took off 5 bases at V and 2 bases at J, with 19 bases between the two ends. Germline V CDR1 and CDR2: SEHNR, FQNEAQ (reference sequence). Written as DNA, the CDR3 is TGTGCCAGCAGCGCACTGGCAGGGGCTAGAACCTACGAGCAGTACTTC. Amino acid sequence: CASSALAGARTYEQYF. Combining the CDR3 with reference TRBV7-9 and TRBJ2-7 gives the whole variable domain DTGVSQNPRHKITKRGQNVTFRCDPISEHNRLYWYRQTLGQGPEFLTYFQNEAQLEKSRLLSDRFSAERPKGSFSTLEIQRTEQGDSAMYLCASSALAGARTYEQYFGPGTRLTVT.

This clonotype appeared many times. The rearrangement links TRBV7-6 to TRBJ1-3; D is possibly TRBD1 (5 bases). CDR1 is SGHVS and CDR2 is FNYEAQ in the germline V gene. Trimming removed 5 bases from V and 0 bases from J, with 20 bases in between. CDR3 length: 18 amino acids. The CDR3 DNA follows: TGTGCCAGCAGCCCGAAGGGTTTGGGGCTTAGCTCTGGAAACACCATATATTTT. As protein: CASSPKGLGLSSGNTIYF.